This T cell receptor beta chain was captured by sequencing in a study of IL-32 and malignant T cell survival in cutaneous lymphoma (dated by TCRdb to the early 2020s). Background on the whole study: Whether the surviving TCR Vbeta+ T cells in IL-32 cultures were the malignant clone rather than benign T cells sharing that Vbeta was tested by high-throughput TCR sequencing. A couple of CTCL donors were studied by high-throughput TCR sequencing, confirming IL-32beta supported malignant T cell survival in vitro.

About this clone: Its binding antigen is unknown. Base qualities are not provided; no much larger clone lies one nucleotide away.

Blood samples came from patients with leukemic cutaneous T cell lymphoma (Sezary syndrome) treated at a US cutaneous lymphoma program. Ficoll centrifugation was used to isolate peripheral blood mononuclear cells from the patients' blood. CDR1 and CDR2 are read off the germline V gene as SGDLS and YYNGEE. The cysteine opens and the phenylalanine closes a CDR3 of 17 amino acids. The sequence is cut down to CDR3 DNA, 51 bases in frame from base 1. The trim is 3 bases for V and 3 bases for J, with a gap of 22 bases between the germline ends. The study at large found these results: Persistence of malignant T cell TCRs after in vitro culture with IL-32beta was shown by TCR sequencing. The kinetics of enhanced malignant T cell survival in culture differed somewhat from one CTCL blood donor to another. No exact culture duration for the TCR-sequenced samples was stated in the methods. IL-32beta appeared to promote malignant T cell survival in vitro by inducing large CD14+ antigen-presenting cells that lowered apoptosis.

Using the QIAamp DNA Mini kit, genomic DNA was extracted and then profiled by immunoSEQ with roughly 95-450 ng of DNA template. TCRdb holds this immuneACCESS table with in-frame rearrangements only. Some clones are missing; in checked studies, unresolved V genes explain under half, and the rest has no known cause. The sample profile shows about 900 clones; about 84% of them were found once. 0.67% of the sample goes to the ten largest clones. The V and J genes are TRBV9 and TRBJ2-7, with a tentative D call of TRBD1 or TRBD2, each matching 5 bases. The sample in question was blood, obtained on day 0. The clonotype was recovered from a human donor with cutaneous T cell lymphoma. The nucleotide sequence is TGTGCCAGCAGCGCGGGGACCTATTCACTAACGTTCTACGAGCAGTACTTC. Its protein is CASSAGTYSLTFYEQYF. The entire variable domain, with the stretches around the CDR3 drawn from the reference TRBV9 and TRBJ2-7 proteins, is DSGVTQTPKHLITATGQRVTLRCSPRSGDLSVYWYQQSLDQGLQFLIQYYNGEERAKGNILERFSAQQFPDLHSELNLSSLELGDSALYFCASSAGTYSLTFYEQYFGPGTRLTVT.